This T cell receptor beta chain is drawn from a study of blood T cell repertoires in COVID-19. Per the original methods: Amplification from reference gene primers served as the basis for estimated nucleated cell counts. TCRdb's copy holds only in-frame clones and misses some; the assay was immunoSEQ multiplex PCR. The D gene and trimming were derived from the DNA, and the V and J assignments and clone size from that table. The sample records over 30,000 clones, 90% being singletons. V was clipped by 5 bases and J by 6 bases, with 14 bases between them. The CDR3 totals 13 residues. CDR1 is SGHDT, CDR2 YYEEEE, per germline.

The receptor comes from a man older than 75 with acute or convalescent COVID-19. V usage is TRBV5-6 and J usage is TRBJ1-1; the D gene is possibly TRBD1 (6 bases). Specimen: peripheral blood. The CDR3 reads CASRTVTGPEAFF. The CDR3 DNA reads as TGTGCCAGCAGGACCGTGACAGGCCCTGAAGCTTTCTTT.